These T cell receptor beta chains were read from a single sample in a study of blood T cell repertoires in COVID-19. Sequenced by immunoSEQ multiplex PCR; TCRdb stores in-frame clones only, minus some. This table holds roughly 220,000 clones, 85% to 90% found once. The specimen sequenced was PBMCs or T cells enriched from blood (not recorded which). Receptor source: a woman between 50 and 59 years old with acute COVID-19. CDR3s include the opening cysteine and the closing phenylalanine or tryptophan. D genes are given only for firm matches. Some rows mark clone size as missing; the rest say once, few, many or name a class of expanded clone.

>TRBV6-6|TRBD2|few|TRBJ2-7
TGTGCCAGCAGTCGACTAGCGCCCAGACCCCTCTACGAGCAGTACTTC
CASSRLAPRPLYEQYF
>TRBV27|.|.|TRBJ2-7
TGTGCCAGCAGCCCGCTCGGGGTAGCGGTAACCTACGAGCAGTACTTC
CASSPLGVAVTYEQYF
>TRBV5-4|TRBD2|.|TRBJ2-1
TGTGCCAGCTCTCCCGGAGGAAGCGGGAGAGGCAATGAGCAGTTCTTC
CASSPGGSGRGNEQFF
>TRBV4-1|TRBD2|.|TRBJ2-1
TGCGCCAGCAGCCAAGAGGGCCTAGCGGGCAACCACTATAACAATGAGCAGTTCTTC
CASSQEGLAGNHYNNEQFF
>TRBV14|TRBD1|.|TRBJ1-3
TGTGCCAGCAGCCCACGGACAGGGGGCACCATATATTTT
CASSPRTGGTIYF
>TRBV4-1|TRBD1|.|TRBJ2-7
TGCGCCAGCAGCCTCCGCGGGACAGGGCCCTACGAGCAGTACTTC
CASSLRGTGPYEQYF
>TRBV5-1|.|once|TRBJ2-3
TGCGCCAGCAGCTTGTATGAGACTTCCACAGATACGCAGTATTTT
CASSLYETSTDTQYF
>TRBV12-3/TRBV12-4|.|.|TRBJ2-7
TGTGCCAGCAGTATGCGACTCTCCTACGAGCAGTACTTC
CASSMRLSYEQYF
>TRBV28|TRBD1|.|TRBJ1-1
TGTGCCAGCACCCTACTCGGCACAGGGGATACAGAAGCTTTCTTT
CASTLLGTGDTEAFF
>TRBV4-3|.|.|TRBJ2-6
TGCGCCAGCAGCCAAGATCCCACACCCAGCGCTGGGGCCAACGTCCTGACTTTC
CASSQDPTPSAGANVLTF
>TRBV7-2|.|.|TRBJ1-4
TGTGCCAGCAGCTTCGGACAGGAAAAACTGTTTTTT
CASSFGQEKLFF
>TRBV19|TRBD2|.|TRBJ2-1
TGTGCCAGTAGTATCCTAGCGGGAGCCAATGAGCAGTTCTTC
CASSILAGANEQFF
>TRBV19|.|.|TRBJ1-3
TGTGCCAGTAGTCGACTTAAAAACTCTGGAAACACCATATATTTT
CASSRLKNSGNTIYF
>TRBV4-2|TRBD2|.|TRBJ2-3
TGTGCCAGCAGCCAGATCACTTTCGGGGGGGGCACAGATACGCAGTATTTT
CASSQITFGGGTDTQYF
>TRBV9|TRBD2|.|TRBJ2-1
TGTGCCAGCAGCGTAGTACTAGCGGGAGAGCAGTTCTTC
CASSVVLAGEQFF
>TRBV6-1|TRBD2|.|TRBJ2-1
TGTGCCAGCAGTGAAGGACTAGCGGGAGCCTGGAATGAGCAGTTCTTC
CASSEGLAGAWNEQFF
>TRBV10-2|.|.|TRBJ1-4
TGCGCCAGTCGCGACACCAGGGTTAATGAAAAACTGTTTTTT
CASRDTRVNEKLFF
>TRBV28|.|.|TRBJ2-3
TGTGCCAGCAGTTTACAGGTAGATACGCAGTATTTT
CASSLQVDTQYF
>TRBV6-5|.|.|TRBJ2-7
TGTGCCAGCAGTTACTCACCAACAGGGACCTCCTACGAGCAGTACTTC
CASSYSPTGTSYEQYF
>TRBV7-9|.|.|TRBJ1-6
TGTGCCAGCAGCTCCAGCAGGGGCGCCAATTCACCCCTCCACTTT
CASSSSRGANSPLHF
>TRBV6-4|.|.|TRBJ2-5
TGTGCCAGCAGTGACTCGGATTCGGGGACCCAGTACTTC
CASSDSDSGTQYF
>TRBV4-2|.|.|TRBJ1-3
TGTGCCAGCAGCCAAGATGGGGGGGCATTCGGAAACACCATATATTTT
CASSQDGGAFGNTIYF
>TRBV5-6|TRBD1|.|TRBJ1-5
TGTGCCAGCAGCTTACAGGGGCTTAGCAATCAGCCCCAGCATTTT
CASSLQGLSNQPQHF
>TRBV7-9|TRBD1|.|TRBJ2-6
TGTGCCAGCAGCTTGGGACAGGGGGCTTTCTCTGGGGCCAACGTCCTGACTTTC
CASSLGQGAFSGANVLTF
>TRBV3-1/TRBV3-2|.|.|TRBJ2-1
TGTGCCAGCAGCCAATCTAGCAACAATGAGCAGTTCTTC
CASSQSSNNEQFF
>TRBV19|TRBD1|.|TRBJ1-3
TGTGCCAGTAGGATCGACAGGGTTGGAAACACCATATATTTT
CASRIDRVGNTIYF
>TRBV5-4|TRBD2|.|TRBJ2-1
TGTGCCAGCAGCACGGGACTAGCAGTCTATGAGCAGTTCTTC
CASSTGLAVYEQFF
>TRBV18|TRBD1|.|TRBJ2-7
TGTGCCAGCTCACCGGGGACAGGTCCCTCCTACGAGCAGTACTTC
CASSPGTGPSYEQYF
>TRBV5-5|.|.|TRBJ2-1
TGTGCCAGCAGCCCAATTACTAGTAATGAGCAGTTCTTC
CASSPITSNEQFF
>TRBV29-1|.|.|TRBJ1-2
TGCAGCGTTCTGGGGGCTGACTATGGCTACACCTTC
CSVLGADYGYTF
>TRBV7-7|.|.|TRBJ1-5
TGTGCCAGCAGCTTAGGGGCTTCTAGCAATCAGCCCCAGCATTTT
CASSLGASSNQPQHF
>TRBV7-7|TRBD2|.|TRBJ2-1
TGTGCTAGCAGCTTAGTAGCGGGAGGGCCTGACAATGAGCAGTTCTTC
CASSLVAGGPDNEQFF
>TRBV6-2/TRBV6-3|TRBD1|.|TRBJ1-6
TGTGCCAGCAGCCCTTCCGGGACAGGGGTCAGATCACCCCTCCACTTT
CASSPSGTGVRSPLHF
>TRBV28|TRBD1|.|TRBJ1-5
TGTGCCAGCACCATAAGGACAGGGCTCAATCAGCCCCAGCATTTT
CASTIRTGLNQPQHF
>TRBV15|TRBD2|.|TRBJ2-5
TGTGCCACCAGCAGACTAGCGGGAGGGCAGGCGACCCAGTACTTC
CATSRLAGGQATQYF
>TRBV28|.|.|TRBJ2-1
TGTGCCAGCAGTTCGGCAGGGAACAATGAGCAGTTCTTC
CASSSAGNNEQFF
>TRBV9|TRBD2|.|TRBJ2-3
TGTGCCAGCAGCGTAGACGGACTAGCAGCAGATACGCAGTATTTT
CASSVDGLAADTQYF
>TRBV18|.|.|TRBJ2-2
TGTGCCAGCTCACCTTGGCTGGCGGACGGGGAGCTGTTTTTT
CASSPWLADGELFF
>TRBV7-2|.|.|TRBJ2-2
TGTGCCAGCAGCTTAGCTCTCAGGGCTACCGGGGAGCTGTTTTTT
CASSLALRATGELFF
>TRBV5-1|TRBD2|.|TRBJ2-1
TGCGCCAGCAGCCGAGGGGCTAGCGGGAGCTATGAGCAGTTCTTC
CASSRGASGSYEQFF
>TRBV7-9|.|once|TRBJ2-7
TGTGCCAGCAGCCCCGACTTCAACTCCTACGAGCAGTACTTC
CASSPDFNSYEQYF
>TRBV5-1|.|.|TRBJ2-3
TGCGCCAGCAGCCCGGAGCCGGAGAGGCCCGAAGGGGGCACAGATACGCAGTATTTT
CASSPEPERPEGGTDTQYF
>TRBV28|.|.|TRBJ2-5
TGTGCCAGCAGCCCCGGCGGGACTCGGGGAGAGACCCAGTACTTC
CASSPGGTRGETQYF
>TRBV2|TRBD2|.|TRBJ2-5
TGTGCCAGCAGCCCCGGGACTAGCCAAGAGACCCAGTACTTC
CASSPGTSQETQYF
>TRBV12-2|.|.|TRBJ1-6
TGTGCAAGTCGCTTAGGGGGACGGGGGACGAATTCACCCCTCCACTTT
CASRLGGRGTNSPLHF
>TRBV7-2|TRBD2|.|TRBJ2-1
TGTGCCAGCAGCTCACTATTAGCGGGAAGGCACTATGAGCAGTTCTTC
CASSSLLAGRHYEQFF
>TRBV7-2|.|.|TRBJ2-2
TGTGCCAGCAGCCTGGGCCTTAACACCGGGGAGCTGTTTTTT
CASSLGLNTGELFF